This TCR beta chain was captured by sequencing in a study of PD-1 blockade in classical Hodgkin lymphoma. About this clone itself: Its antigen is not identified.

Libraries were prepared by immunoSEQ multiplex PCR; TCRdb keeps only in-frame clonotypes and omits some of them. The table lists some 93,000 clones, 89% of them singletons, with about 10% in the top ten. Overall study findings and caveats: CD4+ TCR diversity climbed significantly by C4D1, unlike CD8+ TCR diversity. Complete responders had baseline diversity similar to newly diagnosed patients.

Germline loops: CDR1 PRHDT, CDR2 FYEKMQ (reference sequence). V shed 3 bases, J shed 7 bases, and the junction held 8 bases outside the gene matches. The CDR3 has 15 amino acids. There was relapse after autologous stem cell transplantation in every patient, and there was variation in brentuximab vedotin exposure. The source is a human donor with classical Hodgkin lymphoma. The sample in question was peripheral blood mononuclear cells (PBMCs), obtained before the second cycle of nivolumab. The V gene is TRBV13, the J gene TRBJ2-1; 8 bases agree with TRBD1. The DNA for the CDR3 is TGTGCCAGCAGCTTCAGACAGGGGTCAAGAAATGAGCAGTTCTTC. Amino acid sequence: CASSFRQGSRNEQFF.